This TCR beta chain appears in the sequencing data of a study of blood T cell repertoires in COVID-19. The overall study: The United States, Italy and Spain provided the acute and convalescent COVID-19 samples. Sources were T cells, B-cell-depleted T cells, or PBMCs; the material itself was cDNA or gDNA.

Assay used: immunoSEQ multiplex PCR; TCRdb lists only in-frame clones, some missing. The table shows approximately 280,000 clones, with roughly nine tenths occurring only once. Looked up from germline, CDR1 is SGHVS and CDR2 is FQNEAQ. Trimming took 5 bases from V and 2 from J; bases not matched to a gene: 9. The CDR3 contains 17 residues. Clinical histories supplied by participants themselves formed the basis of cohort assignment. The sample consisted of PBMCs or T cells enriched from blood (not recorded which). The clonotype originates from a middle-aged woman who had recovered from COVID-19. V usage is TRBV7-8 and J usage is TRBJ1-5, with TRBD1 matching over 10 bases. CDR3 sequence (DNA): TGTGCCAGCAGCACCTACCGGGACAGGGGTGGCAATCAGCCCCAGCATTTT. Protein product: CASSTYRDRGGNQPQHF. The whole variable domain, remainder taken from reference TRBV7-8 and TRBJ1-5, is GAGVSQSPRYKVAKRGQDVALRCDPISGHVSLFWYQQALGQGPEFLTYFQNEAQLDKSGLPSDRFFAERPEGSVSTLKIQRTQQEDSAVYLCASSTYRDRGGNQPQHFGDGTRLSIL.